This T cell receptor (beta chain) derives from a study of T cell responses to AZD1222 COVID-19 vaccine. Study context: Analyses pooled second doses at about 4 or about 12 weeks. Notes on the study in general: Compared with day 0, the breadth and depth of the Spike-specific TCR repertoire rose significantly after two doses of AZD1222. Spike was spanned by vaccine-associated CD4 TCRs, with dominance at 160-218 and 743-854. Possibly, clonal diversity was underestimated; donors were largely white British and included more females.

TCRdb's copy holds only in-frame clones and misses some; the assay was immunoSEQ multiplex PCR. Of about 94,000 clones in the sample, about 88% were seen once. Remarks on this clone: No antigen is known for it.

V was pared by 1 base and J by 6 bases, with 17 bases of the junction left unmatched. This CDR3 region has 20 residues. Germline loops: CDR1 SGHRS, CDR2 YFSETQ. The rearrangement uses TRBV5-1 and TRBJ2-1, with 12 bases identical to TRBD2. The starting material was peripheral blood, obtained on day 0 of AZD1222 vaccination. The receptor was isolated from an adult in good health. CDR3 nucleotide sequence: TGCGCCAGCAGCTTGTGGGTACAGGGAACTAGCGGGGGGCTAAGCAATGAGCAGTTCTTC. This sequence encodes CASSLWVQGTSGGLSNEQFF. The full variable domain, completed using reference TRBV5-1 and TRBJ2-1, is KAGVTQTPRYLIKTRGQQVTLSCSPISGHRSVSWYQQTPGQGLQFLFEYFSETQRNKGNFPGRFSGRQFSNSRSEMNVSTLELGDSALYLCASSLWVQGTSGGLSNEQFFGPGTRLTVL.